This T cell receptor (beta chain) was found in a study of blood T cells in healthy people across ages. Germline CDR1 is SQVTM and CDR2 is ANQGSEA. V shed 8 bases and J shed 6 bases, with 17 bases lying between them. The CDR3 is made up of 12 amino acids. Extracted total RNA amounted to at least 5.5 micrograms for each sample. This clonotype was seen only a few times. The antigen is not known. Through a sample-barcoded 5' primer and a J-beta primer mix, a second PCR was run for roughly 6 to 12 cycles. TCRdb used MiXCR to reprocess the 5' RACE reads, holding one entry per CDR3 protein. The table lists around 620,000 distinct CDR3 sequences, 27% of them singletons. Regarding the study as a whole: The percentage of naive T cells correlated strongly with TCR beta diversity.

The sequencing input was blood. The clonotype was recovered from a woman aged 70 to 79 in good health. The chain recombines TRBV29-1 with TRBJ2-7; D is perhaps TRBD1 or TRBD2 (5 bases each). The CDR3 sequence is CSFGQSRAEQYF. CDR3 nucleotide sequence: TGCAGCTTTGGACAATCGCGGGCCGAGCAGTACTTC.